What follows describes a single T cell receptor beta chain. This clone's antigen is unknown. No qualities accompany the bases; no much larger clone lies one base away. The CDR3 runs 13 amino acids, cysteine and phenylalanine included. The entry retains the CDR3 DNA only, 39 bases that are in frame from base 1. V is shortened by 9 bases, J by 2 bases, and the region joining them spans 14 bases. The CDR1 and CDR2 encoded by the germline V gene (reference sequence) are MNHEY and SMNVEV. This specimen belongs to a study of blood T cells in healthy people across ages (dated by TCRdb to about 2015). General notes on the study: In model experiments, roughly one uniquely barcoded TCR beta cDNA molecule per two T cells was captured by template switching. Age-related changes in TCR beta repertoire diversity were measured in the study by deep sequencing normalized with unique cDNA molecular identifiers. To avoid experimental bias, donors of different ages were randomly spread across the sequencing lanes. Four age groups were formed from the donors: young (average approximately 15 years), middle-aged (approximately 40), aged (roughly 59) and long-lived (roughly 81). The study analyzed two additional independent replicas of 1 million unique cDNA reads from the same blood draw for two donors, one aged 18 to 29 and one aged 80 or older.

Preparation of the library involved 5' RACE. Sequenced using an Illumina HiSeq 2500. The second PCR ran for about 6 to 11 cycles and used a J-beta primer mix along with a sample-barcoded 5' primer. A unique molecular identifier was introduced onto each TCR beta cDNA molecule by a template-switch 5' adaptor carrying 12 random nucleotides. Each sample yielded at least 3 million CDR3-containing paired-end reads. All of the RNA was converted into first-strand cDNA using the Mint cDNA synthesis kit, with a TRBC-specific oligonucleotide serving as the primer. All cDNA was treated with uracil-DNA glycosylase and then went through a first 18-cycle PCR with the universal primers M1SS and BC2_uni_R. The original methods were these. For normalization, 1 million high-quality reads, each with a distinct molecular identifier, were randomly selected from each sample. Instead of being binned into consensus sequences, reads with shared molecular identifiers were discarded. CDR3 identification, clonotype clustering and error correction used MiTCR with a Q25 quality threshold and the strictest error-elimination algorithm. A nonparametric unseen species model with Euler transformation was used to estimate a lower bound on total TCR beta diversity. In TCRdb, the public reads were trimmed at Q25 with fastp and aligned with MiXCR, with productive beta chains retained. Merged by CDR3 protein, the rows form single entries marked with the most common genes and DNA. These V and J calls originate from TCRdb's pipeline instead of the authors' own analysis. Across this sample there are 1.5 million to 2 million distinct CDR3 sequences, with approximately 32% seen only once. The ten top clones hold about 10% of the sample.

Points the paper makes about the study in general: The CMV infection status of donors was not known, potentially confounding age-related changes in expanded clonotypes. Compared with the aged group, the long-lived group had more naive CD4+ T cells, fewer expanded clones and increased TCR diversity, suggesting age selection. A strong correlation was found between observed TCR beta diversity and the percentage of naive T cells measured by flow cytometry. Estimates of total diversity based on one million sequenced T cells were regarded as lower bounds and as underestimates. Because profiling used bulk unsorted PBMCs, naive and antigen-experienced compartments could not be compared conclusively. Observed TCR beta diversity per million T cells fell roughly linearly with age, and a significant reduction was already apparent by age around 40.

Donors were approximately 42 systemically healthy Caucasian individuals from Russia aged roughly 6 to 100 years. Each donor gave approximately 9.4 milliliters of peripheral blood, drawn into EDTA-treated Vacutainer tubes. PBMCs were isolated by Ficoll-Paque density-gradient centrifugation, with at least 6.5 million obtained per sample. Total RNA was extracted from PBMCs with Trizol reagent, with at least 6 micrograms obtained per sample. Naive CD45RAhigh/CD27high T cell percentages were measured by flow cytometry on a PBMC aliquot from every donor. This sequence was found in a woman aged 25-40 years in good health. The V gene is TRBV27 and the J gene is TRBJ2-7, with a weak D call of TRBD2 (7 bases match). Sample: blood. The DNA sequence follows: TGTGCCAGTGGGAGGGGGGGCCCCTACGAGCAGTACTTC. This yields the protein CASGRGGPYEQYF.